Following are 7 T cell receptor beta chains from one sample sequenced in a study of cytomegalovirus exposure and HLA in healthy donors. Assay: immunoSEQ multiplex PCR; the TCRdb copy retains only in-frame clones and omits some. The sample consists of over 150,000 clones, roughly nine tenths of them appearing once. The sample was PBMCs. The receptor source for this set is a woman younger than 35 in good health and CMV-seropositive.

J is TRBJ2-2 and V is TRBV2; maybe TRBD1 (6 bases). This CDR3 spans 14 amino acids. V shed 7 bases and J shed 0 bases, with 9 bases lying between them. CDR1 is SNHLY, CDR2 FYNNEI, per germline. In DNA form, the CDR3 reads TGTGCCAGCAAAGGGACATCGAACACCGGGGAGCTGTTTTTT. Its protein is CASKGTSNTGELFF.

The chain links TRBV11-2 to TRBJ2-4; 15 nucleotides line up with TRBD2. The germline gives CDR1 SGHAT, CDR2 FQNNGV. The V gene end was trimmed by 7 bases and the J gene end by 4 bases; junction bases not matched to a gene: 8. CDR3 length: 17 amino acids. The CDR3 sequence: CASTRTSGRVGKNIQYF. The CDR3 DNA is TGTGCCAGCACCCGGACTAGCGGGAGGGTGGGTAAAAACATTCAGTACTTC.

This clone occurred once. This chain connects TRBV9 to TRBJ2-3, with TRBD2 as a possible D gene (6 bases). Germline CDR1 and CDR2: SGDLS and YYNGEE. Trimming pared 2 bases from V and 2 bases from J, leaving 9 bases between. This CDR3 has 14 amino acids. The CDR3, as DNA: TGTGCCAGCAGCGTTGGACTAATCACAGATACGCAGTATTTT. Residues: CASSVGLITDTQYF. The full variable domain, in which reference TRBV9 and TRBJ2-3 provide the parts outside the CDR3, is DSGVTQTPKHLITATGQRVTLRCSPRSGDLSVYWYQQSLDQGLQFLIQYYNGEERAKGNILERFSAQQFPDLHSELNLSSLELGDSALYFCASSVGLITDTQYFGPGTRLTVL.

The J gene is TRBJ2-7, the V gene TRBV4-1, with 7 bases that match TRBD2. The germline CDR1 and CDR2 sequences are MGHRA and YSYEKL. After removal of 2 bases from V and 0 bases from J, the junction contained 13 bases not matched to a gene. The CDR3 is 18 amino acids. CDR3 protein: CASSQLPVGAGSSYEQYF. CDR3 bases: TGCGCCAGCAGCCAATTACCGGTTGGAGCGGGAAGCTCCTACGAGCAGTACTTC.

This chain connects TRBV5-4 to TRBJ1-1; no clear D. The CDR3 sequence is 14 residues long. Deletions cut 2 bases from V and 5 bases from J, with 13 bases between. Germline assignment: CDR1 SGHNT and CDR2 YYREEE (reference sequence). The CDR3 loop reads CASSFISELTEAFF. DNA of the CDR3: TGTGCCAGCAGCTTCATATCAGAATTAACTGAAGCTTTCTTT. Drawing the rest from reference TRBV5-4 and TRBJ1-1, the complete variable domain is ETGVTQSPTHLIKTRGQQVTLRCSSQSGHNTVSWYQQALGQGPQFIFQYYREEENGRGNFPPRFSGLQFPNYSSELNVNALELDDSALYLCASSFISELTEAFFGQGTRLTVV.

V gene TRBV7-9 combines with J gene TRBJ2-7; unclear D gene. The CDR3 consists of 11 residues. V was clipped by 3 bases and J by 5 bases, with 5 bases between them. Germline V gene sequence: CDR1 SEHNR, CDR2 FQNEAQ (reference sequence). For the CDR3, the DNA is TGTGCCAGCAGCTTTGGCAACGAGCAGTACTTC. As protein: CASSFGNEQYF.

The chain couples TRBV9 to TRBJ2-6, with D unresolved. Germline V gives CDR1 SGDLS, CDR2 YYNGEE. The CDR3 spans 15 residues. V dropped 1 base and J dropped 0 bases, with 5 bases sitting between them. CDR3 DNA: TGTGCCAGCAGCGTATTTCACTCTGGGGCCAACGTCCTGACTTTC. It codes for CASSVFHSGANVLTF.